These 29 T cell receptor beta chains share one sample of origin, sequenced in a study of memory CD8 T cells in hepatitis C reinfection. Assay used: immunoSEQ multiplex PCR; TCRdb lists only in-frame clones, some missing. This table holds about 50,000 clones, roughly 89% found once. The time point is: late/post reinfection, 12 to 24 weeks after detection. Sorted cells were sequenced directly ex vivo without any in vitro expansion. Sequenced material: naive CD8+ T cells sorted from blood. The receptors here all came from a man aged 18 to 30 with hepatitis C virus infection.

The gene calls are TRBV28 and TRBJ2-1; 12 nucleotides line up with TRBD2. V was clipped by 5 bases and J by 3 bases; unmatched bases: 8. Germline V gene sequence: CDR1 MDHEN, CDR2 SYDVKM. This CDR3 is 17 amino acids long. CDR3 amino acids: CASSPRLAGVDYNEQFF. The CDR3 nucleotides read TGTGCCAGCAGTCCTAGACTAGCGGGAGTTGACTACAATGAGCAGTTCTTC.

The gene calls are TRBV18 and TRBJ1-4; unclear D gene. The CDR3 has 14 amino acids. Per germline, CDR1 KGHSH and CDR2 LQKENI. Trimming took 3 bases from V and 2 from J, leaving 7 bases between them. The DNA for the CDR3 is TGTGCCAGCTCACCGGGCAGCACTAATGAAAAACTGTTTTTT. Encoded protein: CASSPGSTNEKLFF.

CDR3 residues: CASGLGQGELYGYTF. The DNA of the CDR3 is TGTGCTAGTGGTTTGGGACAGGGTGAATTATATGGCTACACCTTC. The genes are TRBV12-5 and TRBJ1-2, with 7 bases identical to TRBD1. Trimming removed 1 base from V and 5 bases from J; junction bases left unmatched: 7. The CDR3 is 15 amino acids. Germline CDR1 reads LGHNT; CDR2 reads FRNRAP.

J is TRBJ1-6 and V is TRBV2, with D uncertain. Per germline, CDR1 SNHLY and CDR2 FYNNEI. V was clipped by 8 bases and J by 6 bases, with 17 bases between them. The CDR3 is 15 residues long. In nucleotides, the CDR3 is TGTGCCAGCCACGGCGGGGTGGGCACTAATTCACCCCTCCACTTT. Its translation: CASHGGVGTNSPLHF.

The V and J genes are TRBV19 and TRBJ2-1; 14 bases agree with TRBD2. Per germline, CDR1 LNHDA and CDR2 SQIVND (reference sequence). With V trimmed by 8 bases and J by 6 bases, 15 bases remained unmatched. The CDR3 runs 18 residues. CDR3 sequence reads: CASGGSTSGGALRNEQFF. The CDR3 coding sequence is TGTGCCAGTGGGGGGTCGACTAGCGGGGGGGCCTTGCGCAATGAGCAGTTCTTC. The variable domain in full, with the rest retrieved from reference TRBV19 and TRBJ2-1, is DGGITQSPKYLFRKEGQNVTLSCEQNLNHDAMYWYRQDPGQGLRLIYYSQIVNDFQKGDIAEGYSVSREKKESFPLTVTSAQKNPTAFYLCASGGSTSGGALRNEQFFGPGTRLTVL.

In its sample, this clone was seen a few times. The V gene is TRBV6-1, the J gene TRBJ2-6; D might be TRBD2 (6 bases). This CDR3 has 15 amino acids. In germline, CDR1 is MNHNS, CDR2 SASEGT. Trimming cost V 6 bases and J 0 bases, with 9 bases left between them. The CDR3 sequence: CASSGLTSGANVLTF. The CDR3 DNA reads as TGTGCCAGCAGCGGACTAACCTCTGGGGCCAACGTCCTGACTTTC.

The chain couples TRBV4-1 to TRBJ1-5; weak D call: TRBD1 (5 bases). Germline-derived CDR1 and CDR2 are MGHRA and YSYEKL. Deletions cut 0 bases from V and 6 bases from J, with 15 bases between. There are 16 residues in the CDR3. CDR3 loop: CASSQDLRGAGQPQHF. The CDR3 nucleotides read TGCGCCAGCAGCCAAGATTTGAGGGGAGCGGGTCAGCCCCAGCATTTT.

This sequence joins TRBV6-6 and TRBJ2-1; D ambiguous. The CDR3 loop spans 13 amino acids. Germline V gives CDR1 MNHNY, CDR2 SVGAGI (reference sequence). The V and J ends lost 6 bases and 4 bases respectively, with 10 bases between them. The CDR3 sequence is CASSSGSYNEQFF. The CDR3 DNA reads TGTGCCAGCAGCTCCGGGTCATACAATGAGCAGTTCTTC.

The chain couples TRBV10-3 to TRBJ1-1; TRBD1 matches 12 bases. The CDR3 loop spans 16 amino acids. In germline, CDR1 is ENHRY, CDR2 SYGVKD. V was clipped by 3 bases and J by 7 bases; unmatched bases: 9. The CDR3 here is CAISDRGQGARDEAFF. CDR3 bases: TGTGCCATCAGTGACAGGGGACAGGGGGCGCGAGATGAAGCTTTCTTT.

This clone showed up just once. The chain is built from TRBV6-1 and TRBJ2-2, with 7 positions matching TRBD2. V trimming: 3 bases; J trimming: 1 base; junction bases outside the gene matches: 2. The germline CDR1 and CDR2 sequences are MNHNS and SASEGT. CDR3 length: 15 amino acids. DNA of the CDR3: TGTGCCAGCAGTGAGGGGGGGGTGAACACCGGGGAGCTGTTTTTT. It is translated as CASSEGGVNTGELFF.

The chain is built from TRBV6-1 and TRBJ1-5; no clear D gene. CDR3 length: 13 amino acids. Trimming pared 4 bases from V and 6 bases from J, leaving 10 bases between. Germline V gene sequence: CDR1 MNHNS, CDR2 SASEGT. The CDR3 nucleotides are TGTGCCAGCAGTGGGTCGGGAGGTCAGCCCCAGCATTTT. The encoded protein is CASSGSGGQPQHF.

This clone was observed a handful of times. The V call is TRBV4-1, the J call TRBJ1-6; possibly TRBD1 for D (6 bases). Germline CDR1 MGHRA, CDR2 YSYEKL. The CDR3 covers 16 residues. Trimming pared 0 bases from V and 6 bases from J, leaving 12 bases between. CDR3 sequence reads: CASSQDFGQPNSPLHF. The CDR3 nucleotides are TGCGCCAGCAGCCAAGATTTTGGACAGCCTAATTCACCCCTCCACTTT.

The genes are TRBV27 and TRBJ2-2; D is undetermined. V was trimmed by 2 bases and J by 0 bases, leaving 13 bases between them. Germline V lookup: CDR1 MNHEY, CDR2 SMNVEV (reference sequence). This CDR3 is built from 17 residues. CDR3 protein: CASSLNSHPANTGELFF. The CDR3 coding sequence is TGTGCCAGCAGTTTAAATTCCCATCCGGCGAACACCGGGGAGCTGTTTTTT.

This chain connects TRBV27 to TRBJ2-3, with a weak D call TRBD2 (7 bases). This CDR3 spans 15 amino acids. CDR1 and CDR2 from the germline V gene are MNHEY and SMNVEV (reference sequence). Between the trimmed V and J ends, which lost 6 bases and 1 base, there was a span of 14 bases. Here the CDR3 reads CASSPLGGRTDTQYF. DNA of the CDR3: TGTGCCAGCAGCCCCCTCGGGGGGCGCACAGATACGCAGTATTTT.

The chain recombines TRBV6-6 with TRBJ2-7; weak D call: TRBD2 (7 bases). This CDR3 is built from 13 residues. V was trimmed by 4 bases and J by 6 bases, leaving 13 bases between them. Germline assignment: CDR1 MNHNY and CDR2 SVGAGI (reference sequence). CDR3 residues: CASSSRGGAEQYF. CDR3 sequence (DNA): TGTGCCAGCAGTTCCCGAGGGGGGGCCGAGCAGTACTTC.

The V and J genes are TRBV2 and TRBJ2-1, with TRBD2 matching 11 bases. This CDR3 region has 18 residues. J lost 5 bases, V lost 11 bases, and 20 bases had no gene match. Per germline, CDR1 SNHLY and CDR2 FYNNEI. The CDR3 protein is CAGSTIGSGRAGDNEQFF. The CDR3 DNA reads TGTGCCGGATCGACGATCGGTAGCGGGAGGGCCGGGGACAATGAGCAGTTCTTC.

The chain uses TRBV7-9 and TRBJ1-2; D is perhaps TRBD1 (5 bases). There are 14 residues in the CDR3. CDR1 and CDR2 from the germline V gene are SEHNR and FQNEAQ (reference sequence). V shed 8 bases and J shed 2 bases, with 15 bases lying between them. CDR3 protein: CASAEIQGNYGYTF. The DNA for the CDR3 is TGTGCCAGCGCTGAAATCCAGGGAAACTATGGCTACACCTTC.

The rearrangement uses TRBV7-9 and TRBJ2-4; the match to TRBD1 covers 7 bases. The CDR3 is 15 amino acids. Germline V gene sequence: CDR1 SEHNR, CDR2 FQNEAQ (reference sequence). J was trimmed by 0 bases and V by 4 bases; bases with no gene match: 3. The CDR3 DNA sequence: TGTGCCAGCAGCTCCACAGGGGTAGCCAAAAACATTCAGTACTTC. Its translation is CASSSTGVAKNIQYF.

The chain uses TRBV4-3 and TRBJ1-3; possibly TRBD1 for D (6 bases). This CDR3 has 16 residues. Germline-derived CDR1 and CDR2 are LGHNA and YSLEER. V was pared by 2 bases and J by 0 bases, with 11 bases between. The CDR3 spells CASSQRQVSSGNTIYF. CDR3 nucleotide sequence: TGCGCCAGCAGCCAAAGACAGGTATCCTCTGGAAACACCATATATTTT.

CDR3 nucleotides: TGTGCCAGCAGTTCGATGACTAGCAGGGCAGATACGCAGTATTTT. Its translation is CASSSMTSRADTQYF. V is TRBV27 and J is TRBJ2-3, with 7 nucleotides matching TRBD2. There are 15 residues in the CDR3. Germline CDR1 is MNHEY and CDR2 is SMNVEV (reference sequence). J gave up 4 bases and V 4 bases, and 8 bases lay outside the gene matches.

The J gene is TRBJ2-7, the V gene TRBV27; D remains unclear. The V gene lost 3 bases and the J gene lost 3 bases, with 9 bases spanning the gap. This CDR3 is 13 amino acids long. The germline V gene has CDR1 MNHEY and CDR2 SMNVEV (reference sequence). The CDR3 DNA sequence: TGTGCCAGCAGTTTGGGCACCTACTACGAGCAGTACTTC. Amino acids: CASSLGTYYEQYF.

The CDR3 DNA follows: TGTGCCAGTAGTACCGAAACGCCGACAGCCTATAGCAATCAGCCCCAGCATTTT. Residues: CASSTETPTAYSNQPQHF. The rearrangement links TRBV19 to TRBJ1-5; D is perhaps TRBD1 (5 bases). This CDR3 is built from 18 residues. Germline CDR1 LNHDA, CDR2 SQIVND (reference sequence). The germline V and J ends were trimmed by 4 bases and 0 bases, with 19 bases remaining between them.

This clone was detected once. The chain employs TRBV6-1 and TRBJ2-7; 7 positions match TRBD1. CDR1 and CDR2 (germline): MNHNS, SASEGT. V was pared by 3 bases and J by 2 bases, with 10 bases of the junction left unmatched. The CDR3 contains 16 residues. The CDR3 is CASSDLGGAPTYEQYF. For the CDR3, the DNA is TGTGCCAGCAGTGACCTAGGGGGCGCCCCTACCTACGAGCAGTACTTC.

V and J are TRBV27 and TRBJ1-2; D not certain. CDR3 length: 13 residues. The V and J ends lost 4 bases and 1 base respectively, with 7 bases between them. The germline CDR1 and CDR2 sequences are MNHEY and SMNVEV (reference sequence). The CDR3 spells CASSSWLNYGYTF. In nucleotides, the CDR3 is TGTGCCAGCAGTTCCTGGCTTAACTATGGCTACACCTTC.

The chain joins TRBV5-4 to TRBJ2-2, with D possibly matching TRBD1 (6 bases). Germline V gene sequence: CDR1 SGHNT, CDR2 YYREEE (reference sequence). V was shortened by 5 bases and J by 2 bases, with 13 bases between the two germline ends. CDR3 size: 15 residues. CDR3 in amino acids: CASSARTVNTGELFF. In DNA form, the CDR3 reads TGTGCCAGCAGTGCTAGGACAGTAAACACCGGGGAGCTGTTTTTT.

The chain couples TRBV7-9 to TRBJ1-1; a weak D match, TRBD1 (6 bases). Trimming cost V 4 bases and J 5 bases, with 17 bases left between them. Germline-derived CDR1 and CDR2 are SEHNR and FQNEAQ (reference sequence). The CDR3 extends over 15 amino acids. The chain's CDR3 is CASSSRRRGETEAFF. For the CDR3, the DNA is TGTGCCAGCAGCTCCCGTCGCAGGGGCGAGACTGAAGCTTTCTTT.

The chain recombines TRBV11-2 with TRBJ2-1, with 9 bases fitting TRBD2. CDR3 length: 16 amino acids. In germline, CDR1 is SGHAT, CDR2 FQNNGV. V gave up 7 bases and J gave up 2 bases; unmatched junction bases: 9. CDR3 sequence reads: CASTPAGGGAYNEQFF. CDR3 nucleotides: TGTGCCAGCACCCCCGCCGGCGGGGGGGCCTACAATGAGCAGTTCTTC.

The chain recombines TRBV4-1 with TRBJ1-1; the match to TRBD1 covers 9 bases. The CDR3 is made up of 14 amino acids. CDR1 and CDR2 (germline): MGHRA, YSYEKL. V lost 3 bases and J lost 5; bases outside the gene matches: 4. CDR3 region: CASSQGQGRTEAFF. CDR3 DNA: TGCGCCAGCAGCCAGGGACAGGGACGTACTGAAGCTTTCTTT.

The gene calls are TRBV2 and TRBJ2-1; 14 nucleotides agree with TRBD2. Germline V gene data show CDR1 as SNHLY and CDR2 as FYNNEI. This CDR3 comprises 13 residues. V lost 9 bases and J lost 7; bases outside the gene matches: 2. The CDR3 sequence is CARGLAGENEQFF. The CDR3 DNA sequence: TGTGCCAGGGGACTAGCGGGAGAAAATGAGCAGTTCTTC.